The T cell receptor (beta chain) described here comes from a study of graft-versus-host responses after intestinal transplantation. In the study overall: Every recipient had anti-thymocyte globulin induction and roughly 3 years of tacrolimus plus steroids.

Sequencing used immunoSEQ multiplex PCR; TCRdb keeps in-frame clones, though not all of them. The repertoire holds about 90,000 clones, with roughly 92% as singletons. Per germline, CDR1 LNHDA and CDR2 SQIVND (reference sequence). The CDR3 spans 14 residues. The trim removed 3 bases at V and 8 bases at J, leaving 4 bases unmatched. Points on this clone: The target antigen is unknown.

Study-wide results and limits: The study associated peak circulating GvH clone levels with early post-transplant HvG declines. When patients had graft-donor T cell macrochimerism, their allografts held high graft-versus-host to host-versus-graft clonal ratios. Investigators detected GvH clones in recipient marrow, with some emerging earlier in ileum or blood.

The sequences come from unstimulated CD4+ T cells sorted from spleen or lymph node cells, collected before intestinal transplant. The genes are TRBV19 and TRBJ1-4; 9 nucleotides match TRBD1. The TCR was taken from a human donor who received an intestinal transplant. CDR3 region: CASSMDRGGEKLFF. The CDR3, as DNA: TGTGCCAGTAGTATGGACAGGGGAGGAGAAAAACTGTTTTTT.